Presented here are 29 T cell receptor beta chains from one specimen sequenced in a study of T cells in Graves' hyperthyroidism and ophthalmopathy. Template material for amplifying TCR beta CDR3 regions consisted of RNA transcripts. TCR CDR3 regions were first amplified by RT-PCR with HTBI primers. Each CDR3 protein gets one entry after TCRdb re-called the multiplex PCR reads with MiXCR. The sample lists around 500,000 distinct CDR3 sequences; around 16% were seen once. Sequenced material: blood. These receptors originate from a woman aged 30 to 39 with Graves' ophthalmopathy.

This chain links TRBV5-6 with TRBJ2-7; 8 bases map to TRBD1. With V trimmed by 2 bases and J by 5 bases, 9 bases remained unmatched. This CDR3 is 15 amino acids long. Germline V CDR1 and CDR2: SGHDT, YYEEEE. CDR3 protein: CASSFALDREDEQYF. The CDR3 bases are TGTGCCAGCAGCTTCGCCCTGGACAGGGAGGACGAGCAGTACTTC.

The rearrangement links TRBV6-2 or TRBV6-3 to TRBJ2-4; D uncertain. The CDR3 contains 14 residues. The V end was cut by 2 bases, the J end by 0 bases, with 5 bases between. CDR1 is MNHEY and CDR2 is SVGEGT in the germline V gene. DNA for the CDR3: TGTGCCAGCAGTTACGCAGTAGCCAAAAACATTCAGTACTTC. Its protein is CASSYAVAKNIQYF.

The rearrangement links TRBV6-4 to TRBJ2-1; perhaps TRBD2 as D (6 bases). V was shortened by 2 bases and J by 7 bases, with 6 bases between the two germline ends. This CDR3 has 12 amino acids. Germline lookup yields CDR1 MRHNA and CDR2 SNTAGT. CDR3 amino acids: CASSDGGNEQFF. The CDR3 DNA follows: TGTGCCAGCAGTGACGGAGGGAATGAGCAGTTCTTC.

This clonotype was found many times. V gene TRBV19 combines with J gene TRBJ2-5, with D tentatively TRBD1 or TRBD2 (5 bases each). The CDR3 is 18 amino acids. V gave up 3 bases and J gave up 4 bases, with 24 bases separating them. Germline values: CDR1 LNHDA, CDR2 SQIVND (reference sequence). CDR3 residues: CASSIGRDAGQIGETQYF. Written as DNA, the CDR3 is TGTGCCAGTAGTATCGGTCGGGACGCTGGGCAAATTGGAGAGACCCAGTACTTC.

J is TRBJ2-7 and V is TRBV28; 14 positions match TRBD2. V lost 6 bases and J lost 3; bases outside the gene matches: 10. The CDR3 length is 17 residues. Germline V lookup: CDR1 MDHEN, CDR2 SYDVKM. The CDR3 sequence: CASSPVGLAGAYYEQYF. As DNA, the CDR3 is TGTGCCAGCAGCCCCGTGGGACTAGCGGGAGCTTACTACGAGCAGTACTTC. The full variable domain, in which reference TRBV28 and TRBJ2-7 provide the parts outside the CDR3, is DVKVTQSSRYLVKRTGEKVFLECVQDMDHENMFWYRQDPGLGLRLIYFSYDVKMKEKGDIPEGYSVSREKKERFSLILESASTNQTSMYLCASSPVGLAGAYYEQYFGPGTRLTVT.

Ten or more counts support this clonotype. The chain uses TRBV2 and TRBJ2-1; D uncertain. Germline CDR1 reads SNHLY; CDR2 reads FYNNEI. The length of the CDR3 is 12 residues. V lost 6 bases to trimming and J lost 3 bases, with 6 bases between them. CDR3 protein: CASSADYNEQFF. CDR3 bases: TGTGCCAGCAGCGCGGACTACAATGAGCAGTTCTTC.

This clonotype was observed many times. V gene TRBV20-1 combines with J gene TRBJ2-5; 9 bases align to TRBD2. The germline gives CDR1 DFQATT, CDR2 SNEGSKA (reference sequence). CDR3 size: 13 residues. J lost 4 bases, V lost 1 base, and 1 base had no gene match. CDR3 residues: CSARGAGGETQYF. CDR3 in DNA: TGCAGTGCTAGAGGAGCGGGAGGAGAGACCCAGTACTTC.

The chain carries TRBV19 and TRBJ2-7, with 7 bases fitting TRBD1. CDR3 size: 12 residues. J lost 3 bases, V lost 5 bases, and 1 base had no gene match. Germline V CDR1 and CDR2: LNHDA, SQIVND (reference sequence). The CDR3 coding sequence is TGTGCCAGTAGTGGGACAGACTACGAGCAGTACTTC. Translation: CASSGTDYEQYF.

This sequence joins TRBV14 and TRBJ1-3; D possibly corresponds to TRBD1 (6 bases). The CDR3 totals 15 residues. The V gene's germline CDR1 is SGHDN and CDR2 FVKESK. Trimming took 6 bases from V and 0 from J, leaving 12 bases between them. The CDR3 nucleotides are TGTGCCAGCAGGCTTACAGGGAGCTCTGGAAACACCATATATTTT. Encoded protein: CASRLTGSSGNTIYF.

The chain uses TRBV7-6 and TRBJ2-3; D is unresolved. Germline CDR1 SGHVS, CDR2 FNYEAQ. The CDR3 is 17 residues long. V gave up 1 base and J gave up 2 bases, with 16 bases separating them. CDR3 DNA: TGTGCCAGCAGCTTAGAGGCCTCATTAGCCGTCACAGATACGCAGTATTTT. Protein sequence: CASSLEASLAVTDTQYF.

Notes on this clonotype: A read error is likely, as this CDR3 ends without the conserved phenylalanine or tryptophan. The rearrangement links TRBV28 to TRBJ1-6; 7 bases fit TRBD1. Per germline, CDR1 MDHEN and CDR2 SYDVKM. CDR3 length: 15 amino acids. V dropped 6 bases and J dropped 9; count of bases not matched to a gene: 11. The CDR3 DNA sequence: TGTGCCAGCAGATCTACTAGGGGGCGGAGTTCACCCCTCCACGTT. As protein: CASRSTRGRSSPLHV.

The chain carries TRBV6-1 and TRBJ1-6; no clear D gene. Germline CDR1 is MNHNS and CDR2 is SASEGT. Trimming cost V 7 bases and J 8 bases, with 9 bases left between them. This CDR3 is 12 amino acids long. CDR3 in DNA: TGTGCCAGCACCAACGGATATTCACCCCTCCACTTT. As protein: CASTNGYSPLHF.

This clonotype was counted only a few times. The chain recombines TRBV6-2 or TRBV6-3 with TRBJ2-5, with D perhaps matching TRBD2 (6 bases). The V end lost 7 bases, the J end lost 1 base, and 10 bases lay between the germline ends. From germline, CDR1 is MNHEY and CDR2 SVGEGT. The CDR3 length is 13 residues. In DNA, the CDR3 is TGTGCCAGCAACGGGGGAAGCCAAGAGACCCAGTACTTC. Protein product: CASNGGSQETQYF.

A note on this clonotype: A much more abundant neighbour one base away suggests this may be a read error. The chain employs TRBV2 and TRBJ2-1; TRBD1 matches at 8 bases. The J call may be faulty, since TRBJ2-7 better matches the DNA end. The CDR3 length is 14 residues. Germline CDR1 is SNHLY and CDR2 is FYNNEI. Written as DNA, the CDR3 is TGTGCCAGCAATTCAGGGGGCTCCTACAATGAGCAGTACTTC. This encodes CASNSGGSYNEQYF.

This chain uses TRBV11-2 with TRBJ2-3; 10 nucleotides match TRBD2. Per germline, CDR1 SGHAT and CDR2 FQNNGV. Trimming cost V 5 bases and J 4 bases; bases outside gene matches: 9. The CDR3 length is 16 residues. For the CDR3, the DNA is TGTGCCAGCAGCCCACCTAGCGGGAGAGTCGCAGATACGCAGTATTTT. Amino acids: CASSPPSGRVADTQYF.

Comments on this clonotype: A clone one base away is much larger, so this may be a read error. The chain employs TRBV7-8 and TRBJ2-3; 9 bases are shared with TRBD2. CDR1 is SGHVS, CDR2 FQNEAQ, per germline. V lost 5 bases to trimming and J lost 3 bases; unmatched junction nucleotides: 12. The CDR3 contains 17 residues. CDR3 loop: CASSPRWIAGATDTQYF. In DNA form, the CDR3 reads TGTGCCAGCAGCCCCCGTTGGATAGCGGGAGCTACAGATACGCAGTATTTT.

This clonotype was detected many times. The gene calls are TRBV24-1 and TRBJ1-1, with D uncertain. The germline gives CDR1 KGHDR, CDR2 SFDVKD. V was cut by 7 bases and J by 1 base, with 12 bases left in between. The CDR3 loop spans 14 amino acids. The DNA of the CDR3 is TGTGCCACCAGACCCGCGGGCCCGAACACTGAAGCTTTCTTT. Its translation is CATRPAGPNTEAFF.

This clonotype has a count of ten or more. V is TRBV20-1 and J is TRBJ2-5; TRBD2 agrees at 13 bases. Germline V gives CDR1 DFQATT, CDR2 SNEGSKA (reference sequence). The CDR3 runs 13 residues. Here the CDR3 reads CLGTSGTKETQYF. The CDR3 DNA sequence: TGCTTGGGGACTAGCGGGACCAAAGAGACCCAGTACTTC.

This chain links TRBV12-3 or TRBV12-4 with TRBJ1-5, with D possibly TRBD1 on 5 matching bases. CDR3 length equals 14 residues. V lost 3 bases and J lost 7, with 13 bases in between. For the CDR3, the DNA is TGTGCCAGCAGTTTTGGGGGGGATCAGCAGCCCCAGCATTTT. Translated, it gives CASSFGGDQQPQHF.

The rearrangement links TRBV6-1 to TRBJ1-3, with 8 bases identical to TRBD1. V lost 6 bases to trimming and J lost 1 base; unmatched junction nucleotides: 2. CDR3 length: 14 amino acids. CDR1 and CDR2 (germline): MNHNS, SASEGT. The DNA for the CDR3 is TGTGCCAGCAGGCGACAGGGGTCTGGAAACACCATATATTTT. Residues: CASRRQGSGNTIYF.

This clonotype was observed a handful of times. J is TRBJ2-7 and V is TRBV4-3; D possibly corresponds to TRBD1 (5 bases). The germline V gene has CDR1 LGHNA and CDR2 YSLEER. This CDR3 contains 14 residues. Trimming removed 3 bases from V and 6 bases from J, with 15 bases in between. The CDR3 sequence is CASSQVAGRGEQYF. Here the CDR3 DNA reads TGCGCCAGCAGCCAGGTGGCAGGGCGAGGCGAGCAGTACTTC.

This clonotype has more than one count but fewer than ten. Here the CDR3 DNA reads TGCAGCGTTGCACCCGATGGGTACGAGCAGTACTTC. Translated: CSVAPDGYEQYF. V is TRBV29-1 and J is TRBJ2-7; the D is unclear. The CDR3 is 12 residues long. The germline V gene encodes CDR1 SQVTM and CDR2 ANQGSEA. The V end was cut by 4 bases, the J end by 4 bases, with 11 bases between.

This clonotype was found a few times. The rearrangement links TRBV19 to TRBJ2-1; D not resolved. Trimming cost V 3 bases and J 7 bases, with 10 bases left between them. Germline assignment: CDR1 LNHDA and CDR2 SQIVND (reference sequence). The CDR3 has 13 amino acids. This CDR3 reads CASSIILGNEQFF. CDR3 nucleotides: TGTGCCAGTAGTATTATTCTGGGGAATGAGCAGTTCTTC.

V usage is TRBV28 and J usage is TRBJ2-7; D assignment may be TRBD1 or TRBD2 (5 bases each). Germline CDR1 and CDR2: MDHEN and SYDVKM. Trimming took off 6 bases at V and 2 bases at J, with 8 bases between the two ends. The CDR3 length is 12 residues. CDR3: CASRGRAYEQYF. The CDR3 coding sequence is TGTGCCAGCAGGGGACGGGCCTACGAGCAGTACTTC.

Ten or more counts support this clonotype. The chain employs TRBV28 and TRBJ2-7, with no clear D. CDR1 is MDHEN and CDR2 is SYDVKM in the germline V gene. Trimming left V 6 bases short and J 4 bases short, with 7 bases between. This CDR3 has 11 residues. CDR3 nucleotide sequence: TGTGCCAGCAGCTCACCTTACGAGCAGTACTTC. It translates to CASSSPYEQYF.

This clonotype was picked up a small number of times. The chain couples TRBV5-1 to TRBJ2-7; 9 nucleotides align to TRBD1. The J segment lost 5 bases and the V segment lost 3 bases, leaving 9 bases of the junction unmatched. Germline V lookup: CDR1 SGHRS, CDR2 YFSETQ. This CDR3 contains 15 residues. For the CDR3, the DNA is TGCGCCAGCAGCTCAGCCGGGACAGGGAAGGACGAGCAGTACTTC. Its translation is CASSSAGTGKDEQYF.

The chain combines TRBV7-2 with TRBJ2-4; perhaps TRBD2 as D (5 bases). Germline CDR1 is SGHTA and CDR2 is FQGNSA. Trimming left V 2 bases short and J 3 bases short, with 8 bases between. This CDR3 has 14 residues. The CDR3 is CASSLNRGKNIQYF. The CDR3 bases are TGTGCCAGCAGCTTAAACCGGGGCAAAAACATTCAGTACTTC.

This clonotype has more than one count but fewer than ten. The chain has TRBV24-1 and TRBJ1-1; no reliable D call. Germline V gene data show CDR1 as KGHDR and CDR2 as SFDVKD. The CDR3 is 15 amino acids. Trimming took 0 bases from V and 1 from J, leaving 8 bases between them. Here the CDR3 reads CATSDLNRPNTEAFF. The CDR3 region has the DNA TGTGCCACCAGTGATTTGAACAGACCGAACACTGAAGCTTTCTTT.

This clonotype was recorded at least ten times. The chain links TRBV9 to TRBJ1-3; TRBD1 might be the D (5 bases). Germline CDR1 reads SGDLS; CDR2 reads YYNGEE. The CDR3 sequence is 16 residues long. V was trimmed by 0 bases and J by 0 bases, leaving 10 bases between them. CDR3 bases: TGTGCCAGCAGCGTAGCGGAGGGGAGCTCTGGAAACACCATATATTTT. Amino acids: CASSVAEGSSGNTIYF.